Reported below is one TCR beta chain. The CDR3 length is 16 residues. Germline V gene lookup returns CDR1 MNHEY and CDR2 SMNVEV (reference sequence). V lost 5 bases to trimming and J lost 4 bases, with 20 bases between them. These data belong to a study of cytomegalovirus exposure and HLA in healthy donors. At the level of the study: Early release data held tens of millions of unique TCRs from HLA-typed donors.

Researchers ran the PCR with 60 Vbeta and 13 Jbeta primers. Clones were read by immunoSEQ multiplex PCR, and TCRdb kept only the in-frame ones, dropping some. Its table records around 130,000 clones. The gene calls are TRBV27 and TRBJ1-1; TRBD1 might be the D (6 bases). The TCR sequence derives from a woman in her sixties in good health and CMV-seronegative. Material for sequencing was PBMCs. CDR3 region: CASSLQTGRRSTEAFF. CDR3 nucleotides: TGTGCCAGCAGTCTTCAGACAGGTCGTCGTAGCACTGAAGCTTTCTTT.